Listed below are T cell receptor beta chains from one sample, sequenced in a study of identical twins. TCRdb fed the 5' RACE reads into MiXCR, producing one record per CDR3 protein. The sample shows 450,000 or so distinct CDR3 sequences, about 24% of them seen only once. The sample was also linked to a second study, of T cells expressing NK-cell markers.

The source material was CD4+ T cells sorted from blood. The receptors shown here come from a woman under 30 in good health. Both conserved end residues are part of each CDR3.

>TRBV20-1|TRBJ1-2
CSAPRRQGGYTF
>TRBV20-1|TRBJ2-7
CSARGTAFYEQYF
>TRBV10-3|TRBJ2-5
CAIGRGKETQYF
>TRBV12-3/TRBV12-4|TRBJ2-3
CASSYERVTDTQYF
>TRBV29-1|TRBJ1-3
CSVVSDSGNTIYF
>TRBV7-2|TRBJ2-5
CASSFGREQETQYF
>TRBV20-1|TRBJ2-1
CSARADRGTYNEQFF
>TRBV18|TRBJ2-7
CASSLTPHEQYF
>TRBV3-1|TRBJ2-1
CASSNLAGAYRNEQFF
>TRBV30|TRBJ2-6
CAWSRQGANVLTF
>TRBV4-3|TRBJ2-1
CASSQVRSGRPGNEQFF
>TRBV5-1|TRBJ2-7
CASRESGTGSYEQYF
>TRBV4-1|TRBJ1-2
CASSQGGYYGYTF
>TRBV6-1|TRBJ1-1
CASRTTSREGAEAFF
>TRBV7-9|TRBJ2-5
CASSLAGRVEQETQYF
>TRBV7-9|TRBJ1-1
CASLGRGNTEAFF
>TRBV6-5|TRBJ2-3
CASSYRSGGGTDTQYF
>TRBV12-3/TRBV12-4|TRBJ2-2
CASSFGAGAWELFF
>TRBV5-4|TRBJ2-3
CASTGWASTDTQYF
>TRBV20-1|TRBJ2-3
CSATSGTSRPDTQYF
>TRBV12-3/TRBV12-4|TRBJ2-1
CASSSRDFKFNEQFF
>TRBV14|TRBJ2-1
CASSQERSGRPYNEQFF
>TRBV4-2|TRBJ2-5
CASSQDIGTPGTQYF
>TRBV6-2/TRBV6-3|TRBJ1-1
CASSRPGMRAEAFF
>TRBV7-2|TRBJ2-7
CASSLGGNRREQYF
>TRBV28|TRBJ2-6
CATRTPLFVLTF
>TRBV9|TRBJ2-7
CASSVGNNNYEQYF
>TRBV4-1|TRBJ2-3
CASSQVDIGFTDTQYF
>TRBV10-3|TRBJ2-5
CASNSGTGGQETQYF
>TRBV20-1|TRBJ2-5
CSARDPSAETQYF
>TRBV5-1|TRBJ2-3
CASSLAGGRSDTQYF
>TRBV9|TRBJ2-3
CASSINRGATDTQYF
>TRBV27|TRBJ2-2
CASSSLGGYGTGELFF
>TRBV7-2|TRBJ2-1
CASSAYLSSYNEQFF
>TRBV20-1|TRBJ2-1
CSAPLAGGKFF
>TRBV15|TRBJ2-3
CATSSQTGTQDTTDTQYF
>TRBV9|TRBJ2-3
CASSVAPPGSGDTQYF
>TRBV18|TRBJ2-7
CASSPRAVATYEQYF
>TRBV9|TRBJ2-7
CASSTGTSGSYEQYF
>TRBV21-1|TRBJ2-7
CASSKVGDSSYEQYF
>TRBV20-1|TRBJ2-1
CSARVWSEYNEQFF
>TRBV7-8|TRBJ2-5
CASSLMWTSGRRGETQYF
>TRBV12-3/TRBV12-4|TRBJ1-6
CASSLALAGFSPLHF
>TRBV11-2|TRBJ1-4
CASSYVVEKLFF
>TRBV29-1|TRBJ2-1
CSVATVSSYNEQFF
>TRBV20-1|TRBJ2-3
CSASVLKGTDTQYF
>TRBV20-1|TRBJ2-2
CSARLPGSTGELFF
>TRBV11-2|TRBJ2-5
CASSFSAPGLAEYF
>TRBV5-1|TRBJ2-5
CASSFDPGETQYF
>TRBV2|TRBJ2-7
CASTPVGAGGEDEQYF
>TRBV20-1|TRBJ2-1
CSARDPLTSGSNEQFF
>TRBV5-1|TRBJ1-1
CASSLGRQEKTEAFF
>TRBV6-2/TRBV6-3|TRBJ2-7
CASGGGHPNEQYF
>TRBV4-3|TRBJ2-1
CASSQEGTVYNEQFF
>TRBV20-1|TRBJ1-4
CSARGGGGGATNEKLFF